This entry is about one T cell receptor (beta chain). V gave up 7 bases and J gave up 4 bases; unmatched junction bases: 11. Germline V CDR1 and CDR2: MDHEN, SYDVKM. CDR3 length: 15 amino acids. Profiled with immunoSEQ multiplex PCR; TCRdb holds only in-frame clones, not every one. The sample records more than 4,000 clones, 75% to 80% being singletons. This entry is derived from a study of chemoradiotherapy in HPV16-positive cancers. The sequence derives from a human donor with HPV-associated anogenital cancer. Sampling took place from a patient who underwent chemoradiotherapy. V and J are TRBV28 and TRBJ2-5; TRBD2 matches at 8 bases. As DNA, the CDR3 is TGTGCCAGCATCCCGGTGAGCGGGAGAGGAGAGACCCAGTACTTC. This encodes CASIPVSGRGETQYF.